This entry lists 19 T cell receptor beta chains sequenced from one sample in a study of human T cells and chemical hapten exposure. The time point here: patch test 1, 2 weeks after DPC sensitization. Noted treatment: therapeutic diphenylcyclopropenone sensitization with weekly scalp DPC. TCRdb fed the RACE reads into MiXCR, producing one record per CDR3 protein. The profile covers around 150,000 distinct CDR3 sequences, with approximately 14% appearing a single time and 1.7% taken by the ten largest. Sample: whole blood, taken in connection with sensitization to the hapten diphenylcyclopropenone (DPC). The source is a woman in her twenties or thirties with alopecia areata. Some clones in this sample may be carry-over from other donors' samples.

This clonotype was seen a single time. This may be a read error, as it is one base from a much larger clone. This chain uses TRBV5-4 with TRBJ1-2, with TRBD1 matching 7 bases. V gave up 5 bases and J gave up 2 bases; unmatched junction bases: 3. In germline, CDR1 is SGHNT, CDR2 YYREEE (reference sequence). The CDR3 loop spans 13 amino acids. The CDR3 reads CASRLQGNYGYTF. The CDR3, as DNA: TGTGCCAGCAGATTACAGGGGAACTATGGCTACACCTTC.

This clonotype was seen at least ten times. The chain links TRBV9 to TRBJ1-1; unclear D gene. CDR3 size: 13 residues. Germline assignment: CDR1 SGDLS and CDR2 YYNGEE. V dropped 0 bases and J dropped 1 base, with 4 bases sitting between them. CDR3 protein: CASSVAGNTEAFF. CDR3 in DNA: TGTGCCAGCAGCGTAGCGGGGAACACTGAAGCTTTCTTT.

This clonotype was counted a few times. V is TRBV3-2 and J is TRBJ1-1; the table assigns TRBD1, which was not confirmed against the DNA. TRBV3-2 is a known pseudogene. The CDR3 runs to 13 residues. The CDR3 is CASSQDGTGEAFF. In DNA form, the CDR3 reads TGTGCCAGCAGCCAAGATGGGACAGGGGAAGCTTTCTTT.

J is TRBJ2-5 and V is TRBV5-1, with D possibly matching TRBD2 (5 bases). CDR3 length: 14 amino acids. Germline loops: CDR1 SGHRS, CDR2 YFSETQ. V was trimmed by 4 bases and J by 5 bases, leaving 15 bases between them. For the CDR3, the DNA is TGCGCCAGCAGCGAGGGCCACGGAAGGGAGACCCAGTACTTC. Protein: CASSEGHGRETQYF.

This clonotype was observed a handful of times. The genes are TRBV11-2 and TRBJ2-2; D is perhaps TRBD2 (5 bases). The V and J ends lost 6 bases and 5 bases respectively, with 16 bases between them. From germline, CDR1 is SGHAT and CDR2 FQNNGV. This CDR3 is 15 amino acids long. As DNA, the CDR3 is TGTGCCAGCAGTTCCGGTCGGGAACGGACCGGGGAGCTGTTTTTT. Amino acids: CASSSGRERTGELFF.

This clonotype was seen repeatedly, ten times or more. The chain uses TRBV5-1 and TRBJ1-5; 7 nucleotides line up with TRBD1. Germline V gene sequence: CDR1 SGHRS, CDR2 YFSETQ. The V and J ends lost 0 bases and 5 bases, in that order; junction bases with no gene match: 5. The CDR3 length is 15 residues. Here the CDR3 DNA reads TGCGCCAGCAGCTTGGGTGACAGGGACCATCAGCCCCAGCATTTT. Translated, it gives CASSLGDRDHQPQHF.

This clonotype appeared a few times. This rearrangement joins TRBV5-5 to TRBJ2-1, with 9 bases aligning to TRBD2. V gave up 4 bases and J gave up 5 bases; unmatched junction bases: 13. The CDR3 has 17 residues. Germline V gives CDR1 SGHKS, CDR2 YYEKEE (reference sequence). The CDR3: CASSRKLLREGDNEQFF. Written as DNA, the CDR3 is TGTGCCAGCAGCCGAAAGTTGTTGCGGGAGGGCGACAATGAGCAGTTCTTC.

This clonotype was observed a handful of times. V usage is TRBV7-3 and J usage is TRBJ2-5; D is unclear. V was shortened by 5 bases and J by 5 bases, with 15 bases between the two germline ends. This CDR3 region has 14 residues. CDR1 and CDR2 (germline): SGHTA, FQGTGA. The CDR3 sequence is CASSPTTDPETQYF. The CDR3 nucleotides read TGTGCCAGCAGCCCGACAACAGACCCGGAGACCCAGTACTTC.

This clonotype occurred a few times. This chain links TRBV15 with TRBJ1-6, with D maybe TRBD1 (5 bases). The V gene lost 3 bases and the J gene lost 7 bases, with 10 bases spanning the gap. Germline CDR1 LNHNV, CDR2 YYDKDF (reference sequence). The CDR3 totals 14 residues. CDR3 DNA: TGTGCCACCAGCAGGGGGACGGGCAATTCACCCCTCCACTTT. Amino acid sequence: CATSRGTGNSPLHF.

This clonotype was recorded many times. The chain couples TRBV7-6 to TRBJ2-2; D uncertain. Germline values: CDR1 SGHVS, CDR2 FNYEAQ. This CDR3 region has 14 residues. Trimming took off 0 bases at V and 3 bases at J, with 5 bases between the two ends. The CDR3 here is CASSLAPDTGELFF. CDR3 coding DNA: TGTGCCAGCAGCTTAGCACCAGACACCGGGGAGCTGTTTTTT.

This clonotype was seen repeatedly, ten times or more. The chain joins TRBV20-1 to TRBJ2-3; D is ambiguous. The V gene lost 4 bases and the J gene lost 0 bases, with 5 bases spanning the gap. Germline lookup yields CDR1 DFQATT and CDR2 SNEGSKA (reference sequence). This CDR3 is built from 12 residues. For the CDR3, the DNA is TGCAGTGCTACGGACAGCACAGATACGCAGTATTTT. It specifies CSATDSTDTQYF.

This clonotype was seen many times. The chain combines TRBV6-5 with TRBJ1-1, with D hard to call. Germline CDR1 and CDR2: MNHEY and SVGAGI. The ends were cut back, 6 bases at V and 5 bases at J, with 13 bases in the middle. This CDR3 contains 13 residues. The CDR3 here is CASSRRERTEAFF. The CDR3 DNA reads TGTGCCAGCAGCCGACGGGAGAGGACTGAAGCTTTCTTT.

The chain carries TRBV18 and TRBJ2-7; D may be TRBD1 or TRBD2 (5 bases each). The CDR3 totals 16 residues. Trimming removed 4 bases at V and 9 bases at J, with 25 bases between. Per the germline V gene, CDR1 is KGHSH and CDR2 is LQKENI. This CDR3 reads CASSLRGELAHRGQYF. Written as DNA, the CDR3 is TGTGCCAGCTCACTTAGGGGAGAGCTCGCGCACCGCGGGCAGTACTTC.

The rearrangement joins TRBV20-1 to TRBJ1-5; D unresolved. CDR3 length equals 13 residues. CDR1 and CDR2 (germline): DFQATT, SNEGSKA (reference sequence). V gave up 0 bases and J gave up 5 bases, with 8 bases separating them. The CDR3 protein is CSARDRPYQPQHF. As DNA, the CDR3 is TGCAGTGCTAGAGATCGCCCCTATCAGCCCCAGCATTTT.

In its sample, this clonotype was seen many times. This chain uses TRBV11-2 with TRBJ1-1; D is undetermined. This CDR3 comprises 12 residues. The germline V gene encodes CDR1 SGHAT and CDR2 FQNNGV. V lost 5 bases, J lost 4 bases, and 8 bases lay in between. The DNA for the CDR3 is TGTGCCAGCAGCCTTGGACGCACTGAAGCTTTCTTT. Protein product: CASSLGRTEAFF.

This clonotype showed up just a few times. The chain employs TRBV14 and TRBJ1-4; D might be TRBD1 (5 bases). Germline values: CDR1 SGHDN, CDR2 FVKESK. This CDR3 is built from 13 residues. V was trimmed by 5 bases and J by 5 bases, leaving 9 bases between them. The CDR3 here is CASSRGLNEKLFF. In DNA, the CDR3 is TGTGCCAGCAGCAGGGGACTCAATGAAAAACTGTTTTTT.

This clonotype was picked up a small number of times. The chain is built from TRBV27 and TRBJ1-2; D unresolved. The germline V and J ends were trimmed by 0 bases and 4 bases, with 9 bases remaining between them. CDR3 length equals 14 residues. Per the germline V gene, CDR1 is MNHEY and CDR2 is SMNVEV (reference sequence). In DNA, the CDR3 is TGTGCCAGCAGTTTATCCGGAGCGCCCTATGGCTACACCTTC. It codes for CASSLSGAPYGYTF.

This clonotype was observed many times. The chain has TRBV30 and TRBJ1-2, with 11 bases identical to TRBD1. CDR1 and CDR2 (germline): GTSNPN, SVGIG (reference sequence). CDR3 length: 17 amino acids. The ends lost 1 base at V and 2 bases at J; junction bases unmatched: 9. CDR3: CAWSAMVGQGANYGYTF. The CDR3 nucleotides read TGTGCCTGGAGTGCTATGGTCGGACAGGGGGCAAACTATGGCTACACCTTC. Filled out from reference TRBV30 and TRBJ1-2, the complete variable domain reads SQTIHQWPATLVQPVGSPLSLECTVEGTSNPNLYWYRQAAGRGLQLLFYSVGIGQISSEVPQNLSASRPQDRQFILSSKKLLLSDSGFYLCAWSAMVGQGANYGYTFGSGTRLTVV.

This clonotype was seen a handful of times. V usage is TRBV4-3 and J usage is TRBJ2-7; 7 positions match TRBD1. Trimming took 1 base from V and 3 from J; bases not matched to a gene: 3. The CDR3 loop spans 14 amino acids. Germline V lookup: CDR1 LGHNA, CDR2 YSLEER. The CDR3 spells CASSQVTGNYEQYF. The CDR3 DNA is TGCGCCAGCAGCCAAGTGACAGGGAACTACGAGCAGTACTTC.